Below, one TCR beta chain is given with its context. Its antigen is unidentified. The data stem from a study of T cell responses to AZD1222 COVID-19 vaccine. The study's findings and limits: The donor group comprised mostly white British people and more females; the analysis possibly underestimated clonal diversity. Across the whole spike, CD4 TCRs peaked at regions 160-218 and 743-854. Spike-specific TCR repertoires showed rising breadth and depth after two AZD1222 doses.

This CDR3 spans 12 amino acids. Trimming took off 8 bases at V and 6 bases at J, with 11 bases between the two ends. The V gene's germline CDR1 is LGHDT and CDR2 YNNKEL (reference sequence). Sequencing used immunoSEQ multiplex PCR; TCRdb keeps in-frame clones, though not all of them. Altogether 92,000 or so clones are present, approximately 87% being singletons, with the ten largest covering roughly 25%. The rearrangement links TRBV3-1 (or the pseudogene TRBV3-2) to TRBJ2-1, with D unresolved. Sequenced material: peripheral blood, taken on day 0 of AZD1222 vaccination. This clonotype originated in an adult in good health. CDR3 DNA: TGTGCCAGCCGGACCAATTCCAATGAGCAGTTCTTC. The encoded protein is CASRTNSNEQFF.